These 30 T cell receptor beta chains were sequenced from one sample in a study of blood T cell repertoires in COVID-19. The data were produced by immunoSEQ multiplex PCR, yet TCRdb's version contains in-frame clones alone and is incomplete. The table records fewer than 300,000 clones, about 87% of them present only once. The sample comprised peripheral blood. The receptor source for this set is a woman in her forties who had recovered from COVID-19.

The chain joins TRBV13 to TRBJ1-6; D ambiguous. The CDR3 covers 17 residues. Germline V CDR1 and CDR2: PRHDT, FYEKMQ (reference sequence). With 1 base removed from V and 6 bases from J, the gap between germline ends came to 16 bases. The DNA of the CDR3 is TGTGCCAGCAGCTTAGAGGCACGGCGTGCGGGTAATTCACCCCTCCACTTT. It translates to CASSLEARRAGNSPLHF.

This chain joins TRBV30 and TRBJ2-1; perhaps TRBD1 as D (6 bases). CDR1 GTSNPN and CDR2 SVGIG come from the germline V gene (reference sequence). This CDR3 comprises 10 residues. Trimming removed 1 base at V and 15 bases at J, with 10 bases between. The CDR3 loop is CAWSGGLTFF. As DNA, the CDR3 is TGTGCCTGGAGTGGGGGGCTGACGTTCTTC.

The rearrangement uses TRBV7-2 and TRBJ1-2, with 8 bases aligning to TRBD1. Germline V CDR1 and CDR2: SGHTA, FQGNSA. The V segment lost 8 bases and the J segment 8 bases; nucleotides outside the gene matches: 7. This CDR3 region has 12 residues. For the CDR3, the DNA is TGTGCCAGCGGTCGGACAGGGAGGGGCTACACCTTC. Protein: CASGRTGRGYTF.

The CDR3 spells CASKTREWTDTQYF. The CDR3 DNA reads as TGTGCCAGTAAGACCAGGGAATGGACAGATACGCAGTATTTT. The rearrangement joins TRBV19 to TRBJ2-3; perhaps TRBD1 as D (5 bases). The V end lost 7 bases, the J end lost 3 bases, and 14 bases lay between the germline ends. The CDR3 length is 14 residues. The germline gives CDR1 LNHDA, CDR2 SQIVND (reference sequence).

The V gene is TRBV6-5, the J gene TRBJ2-7; TRBD2 is a possible D gene (6 bases). Germline-derived CDR1 and CDR2 are MNHEY and SVGAGI. This CDR3 comprises 13 residues. The V end was cut by 11 bases, the J end by 3 bases, with 17 bases between. DNA for the CDR3: TGTGCCGCGCGCGCGGGGAATGGCTACGAGCAGTACTTC. Amino acids: CAARAGNGYEQYF.

The rearrangement joins TRBV18 to TRBJ2-2, with 11 bases identical to TRBD1. The ends lost 1 base at V and 6 bases at J; junction bases unmatched: 4. In germline, CDR1 is KGHSH, CDR2 LQKENI. The CDR3 runs to 16 residues. In DNA, the CDR3 is TGTGCCAGCTCACCACGGGGACAGGGGGACGCCGGGGAGCTGTTTTTT. It is translated as CASSPRGQGDAGELFF.

The rearrangement links TRBV10-1 to TRBJ2-4; D is uncertain. This CDR3 region has 17 residues. V was pared by 0 bases and J by 0 bases, with 12 bases between. Looked up from germline, CDR1 is WNHNN and CDR2 is SYGVQD (reference sequence). The CDR3 reads CASSESILLLAKNIQYF. CDR3 DNA sequence: TGCGCCAGCAGTGAGTCGATACTTCTACTAGCCAAAAACATTCAGTACTTC.

V is TRBV5-1 and J is TRBJ1-1; no reliable D call. The CDR3 extends over 15 amino acids. Per the germline V gene, CDR1 is SGHRS and CDR2 is YFSETQ. With 0 bases removed from V and 6 bases from J, the gap between germline ends came to 15 bases. In DNA form, the CDR3 reads TGCGCCAGCAGCTTGGAGGCAGGAAGATCGGCTGAAGCTTTCTTT. Translation: CASSLEAGRSAEAFF.

This clone occurred a few times. The chain joins TRBV30 to TRBJ2-3; 10 bases agree with TRBD2. V lost 2 bases to trimming and J lost 2 bases; unmatched junction nucleotides: 7. The CDR3 extends over 16 amino acids. CDR1 is GTSNPN and CDR2 is SVGIG in the germline V gene (reference sequence). The CDR3 protein is CAWSTGTSDFTDTQYF. CDR3 sequence (DNA): TGTGCCTGGAGTACCGGGACTAGCGACTTCACAGATACGCAGTATTTT. Using reference TRBV30 and TRBJ2-3 for the parts outside the CDR3, the full variable domain is SQTIHQWPATLVQPVGSPLSLECTVEGTSNPNLYWYRQAAGRGLQLLFYSVGIGQISSEVPQNLSASRPQDRQFILSSKKLLLSDSGFYLCAWSTGTSDFTDTQYFGPGTRLTVL.

The genes are TRBV7-6 and TRBJ2-7; TRBD1 agrees at 7 bases. The V and J ends lost 5 bases and 3 bases, in that order; junction bases with no gene match: 13. Germline V gene data show CDR1 as SGHVS and CDR2 as FNYEAQ. The CDR3 is made up of 16 amino acids. The CDR3 protein is CASSVTPGQLDYEQYF. CDR3 nucleotides: TGTGCCAGCAGCGTTACCCCGGGACAGCTTGACTACGAGCAGTACTTC.

The chain is built from TRBV28 and TRBJ1-1, with D possibly being TRBD1 (6 bases). Germline V gives CDR1 MDHEN, CDR2 SYDVKM. The CDR3 spans 14 residues. Trimming stripped 6 bases from V and 5 bases from J, with 16 bases between. For the CDR3, the DNA is TGTGCCAGCAGCTTACAGGGTACGAGGACTGAAGCTTTCTTT. It encodes CASSLQGTRTEAFF.

The chain recombines TRBV10-2 with TRBJ1-5; no clear D gene. The CDR3 is made up of 15 amino acids. CDR1 WSHSY and CDR2 SAAADI come from the germline V gene. V lost 4 bases and J lost 5, with 15 bases in between. The CDR3 loop is CASSVLVGIDQPQHF. In nucleotides, the CDR3 is TGCGCCAGCAGTGTATTAGTGGGCATAGATCAGCCCCAGCATTTT.

Ten or more counts support this clone. V is TRBV19 and J is TRBJ2-3; D call uncertain. The V end lost 10 bases, the J end lost 0 bases, and 11 bases lay between the germline ends. CDR3 length: 13 residues. Germline CDR1 reads LNHDA; CDR2 reads SQIVND (reference sequence). CDR3 bases: TGTGCCACCTCAGGCACTAGCACAGATACGCAGTATTTT. It specifies CATSGTSTDTQYF.

This clone came up once. The gene calls are TRBV7-8 and TRBJ2-3; 12 bases map to TRBD2. Germline trimming cut 2 bases from V and 6 bases from J; bases unmatched to any gene: 9. Germline CDR1 and CDR2: SGHVS and FQNEAQ. CDR3 length: 17 residues. The CDR3, as DNA: TGTGCCAGCAGCTTAAGTAAGCTAGCGGGGGGGCCGGATACGCAGTATTTT. Residues: CASSLSKLAGGPDTQYF.

The V gene is TRBV9, the J gene TRBJ2-2; D call uncertain. The CDR3 extends over 11 amino acids. Trimming took off 4 bases at V and 9 bases at J, with 7 bases between the two ends. CDR1 SGDLS and CDR2 YYNGEE come from the germline V gene. The CDR3 spells CASSLDRELFF. Here the CDR3 DNA reads TGTGCCAGCAGCCTCGACAGGGAGCTGTTTTTT. Combining the CDR3 with reference TRBV9 and TRBJ2-2 gives the whole variable domain DSGVTQTPKHLITATGQRVTLRCSPRSGDLSVYWYQQSLDQGLQFLIQYYNGEERAKGNILERFSAQQFPDLHSELNLSSLELGDSALYFCASSLDRELFFGEGSRLTVL.

This chain connects TRBV7-9 to TRBJ2-1; D remains ambiguous. Germline lookup yields CDR1 SEHNR and CDR2 FQNEAQ (reference sequence). V was clipped by 5 bases and J by 4 bases, with 15 bases between them. This CDR3 comprises 15 residues. This CDR3 reads CASSPNWASYNEQFF. The CDR3 nucleotides are TGTGCCAGCAGCCCTAATTGGGCCTCATACAATGAGCAGTTCTTC.

The V and J genes are TRBV5-5 and TRBJ1-5; a weak D match, TRBD1 (5 bases). The ends were cut back, 4 bases at V and 0 bases at J, with 8 bases in the middle. Per the germline V gene, CDR1 is SGHKS and CDR2 is YYEKEE (reference sequence). The CDR3 is made up of 14 amino acids. In DNA, the CDR3 is TGTGCCAGCAGCCCGGGGGGTAGCAATCAGCCCCAGCATTTT. The encoded protein is CASSPGGSNQPQHF.

V usage is TRBV10-2 and J usage is TRBJ1-2, with 9 nucleotides matching TRBD1. Germline V gives CDR1 WSHSY, CDR2 SAAADI. V was clipped by 2 bases and J by 8 bases; unmatched bases: 9. The CDR3 runs 15 residues. The CDR3 here is CASSERGQGVGGYTF. The CDR3 DNA follows: TGCGCCAGCAGTGAGAGGGGACAGGGAGTTGGAGGCTACACCTTC.

This chain connects TRBV6-1 to TRBJ1-2; D might be TRBD1 (5 bases). V was cut by 2 bases and J by 4 bases, with 11 bases left in between. This CDR3 comprises 14 residues. From germline, CDR1 is MNHNS and CDR2 SASEGT. The CDR3 coding sequence is TGTGCCAGCAGTGAACATGGGGCCTTCTATGGCTACACCTTC. Its protein is CASSEHGAFYGYTF.

The chain combines TRBV9 with TRBJ2-2, with D perhaps matching TRBD2 (6 bases). CDR1 and CDR2 from the germline V gene are SGDLS and YYNGEE. The CDR3 has 14 residues. V lost 3 bases and J lost 10, with 16 bases in between. The CDR3, as DNA: TGTGCCAGCAGCGCCACGGGAGCAAGCGCGGAGCTGTTTTTT. It is translated as CASSATGASAELFF.

This chain uses TRBV15 with TRBJ2-5; 10 positions agree with TRBD1. J gave up 5 bases and V 1 base, and 10 bases lay outside the gene matches. CDR1 and CDR2 (germline): LNHNV, YYDKDF (reference sequence). This CDR3 region has 17 residues. The CDR3 sequence: CATSRGAVDRGAETQYF. In DNA, the CDR3 is TGTGCCACCAGCAGAGGGGCGGTGGACAGGGGGGCCGAGACCCAGTACTTC. Full variable domain (missing parts from reference TRBV15 and TRBJ2-5): DAMVIQNPRYQVTQFGKPVTLSCSQTLNHNVMYWYQQKSSQAPKLLFHYYDKDFNNEADTPDNFQSRRPNTSFCFLDIRSPGLGDTAMYLCATSRGAVDRGAETQYFGPGTRLLVL.

The chain is built from TRBV7-4 and TRBJ2-3; 8 positions match TRBD1. Germline V CDR1 and CDR2: SGHVT, SQSDAQ. The ends lost 5 bases at V and 0 bases at J; junction bases unmatched: 7. The CDR3 consists of 16 residues. The CDR3: CASSPRTGFSTDTQYF. CDR3 coding DNA: TGTGCCAGCAGCCCTAGGACAGGGTTCAGCACAGATACGCAGTATTTT.

The genes are TRBV7-2 and TRBJ2-7; D is unclear. CDR1 and CDR2 (germline): SGHTA, FQGNSA. The CDR3 is 15 amino acids. V dropped 1 base and J dropped 4 bases, with 14 bases sitting between them. In DNA, the CDR3 is TGTGCCAGCAGCTTAGTTGGCGGAATCTTATACGAGCAGTACTTC. Translating gives CASSLVGGILYEQYF.

The chain carries TRBV10-3 and TRBJ2-2; D might be TRBD2 (5 bases). The CDR3 consists of 15 residues. Germline values: CDR1 ENHRY, CDR2 SYGVKD. The ends were cut back, 0 bases at V and 6 bases at J, with 11 bases in the middle. CDR3 sequence (DNA): TGTGCCATCAGTGAGTCCTCGGGGTCGGCCGGGGAGCTGTTTTTT. Translated: CAISESSGSAGELFF.

This clone showed up just once. This chain links TRBV12-5 with TRBJ1-3; 10 bases align to TRBD1. Germline V gene sequence: CDR1 LGHNT, CDR2 FRNRAP. The CDR3 is 16 residues long. Unmatched junction bases numbered 4, after V lost 5 bases and J lost 0 bases. CDR3 protein: CASGRTGGSSGNTIYF. CDR3 nucleotides: TGTGCTAGTGGTCGGACAGGGGGGTCCTCTGGAAACACCATATATTTT.

The table lists this clone with a count of one. The V call is TRBV5-1, the J call TRBJ2-1; tentative D call: TRBD1 (5 bases). The CDR3 loop spans 16 amino acids. The ends were cut back, 4 bases at V and 7 bases at J, with 21 bases in the middle. Germline loops: CDR1 SGHRS, CDR2 YFSETQ. The CDR3 DNA follows: TGCGCCAGCAGCCCCTCGCCCCCAGGGTTGGAGAATGAGCAGTTCTTC. Translated, it gives CASSPSPPGLENEQFF. The full variable domain, rest sourced from reference TRBV5-1 and TRBJ2-1, is KAGVTQTPRYLIKTRGQQVTLSCSPISGHRSVSWYQQTPGQGLQFLFEYFSETQRNKGNFPGRFSGRQFSNSRSEMNVSTLELGDSALYLCASSPSPPGLENEQFFGPGTRLTVL.

The CDR3 coding sequence is TGTGCCACCGGGACAGGGGGCTGGGATAATGAGCAGTTCTTC. Residues: CATGTGGWDNEQFF. The chain couples TRBV15 to TRBJ2-1, with 12 bases identical to TRBD1. Germline V lookup: CDR1 LNHNV, CDR2 YYDKDF (reference sequence). There are 14 residues in the CDR3. With 8 bases clipped from V and 7 bases from J, the junction kept 6 bases outside the gene matches. Full variable domain (missing parts from reference TRBV15 and TRBJ2-1): DAMVIQNPRYQVTQFGKPVTLSCSQTLNHNVMYWYQQKSSQAPKLLFHYYDKDFNNEADTPDNFQSRRPNTSFCFLDIRSPGLGDTAMYLCATGTGGWDNEQFFGPGTRLTVL.

The CDR3 DNA reads as TGCGCCAGCAGCTTTACGACAGGGCTTTCGACTAATGAAAAACTGTTTTTT. Its protein product is CASSFTTGLSTNEKLFF. This chain uses TRBV5-1 with TRBJ1-4; the match to TRBD1 covers 7 bases. V lost 2 bases and J lost 2; bases outside the gene matches: 9. Germline CDR1 reads SGHRS; CDR2 reads YFSETQ. The CDR3 is 17 residues long.

The rearrangement joins TRBV19 to TRBJ2-7; 8 nucleotides align to TRBD1. This CDR3 contains 13 residues. CDR1 LNHDA and CDR2 SQIVND come from the germline V gene (reference sequence). Trimming at V came to 9 bases and at J to 3 bases, leaving 7 bases not matched to a gene. For the CDR3, the DNA is TGTGCCAGCAAGGACAGGGTTAGCTACGAGCAGTACTTC. This codes for CASKDRVSYEQYF.

This sequence joins TRBV5-3 and TRBJ2-3, with D possibly TRBD2 on 6 matching bases. TRBV5-3 is filed as an ORF, its function uncertain. V gave up 3 bases and J gave up 0 bases, with 11 bases separating them. CDR3 length: 15 amino acids. The DNA for the CDR3 is TGTGCCAGAAGCTCCCTCGGGACTAGCACAGATACGCAGTATTTT. Amino acids: CARSSLGTSTDTQYF.